One sample yielded the 14 T cell receptor beta chains listed below, sequenced in a study of blood T cell repertoires in COVID-19. Sequencing used immunoSEQ multiplex PCR; TCRdb keeps in-frame clones, though not all of them. The sample consists of about 200,000 clones, about 85% of them appearing once. Specimen: peripheral blood. The receptor set was obtained from a man aged 55 to 70 with COVID-19, enrolled during active disease.

The chain carries TRBV10-1 and TRBJ1-2; perhaps TRBD1 as D (5 bases). The germline CDR1 and CDR2 sequences are WNHNN and SYGVQD (reference sequence). The CDR3 loop spans 16 amino acids. V lost 7 bases to trimming and J lost 6 bases, with 24 bases between them. The CDR3 sequence is CASIYRGKLSPHGYTF. The CDR3 DNA follows: TGCGCCAGCATATACCGGGGGAAACTGTCTCCGCATGGCTACACCTTC.

The J gene is TRBJ1-5, the V gene TRBV4-2; D is ambiguous. Per the germline V gene, CDR1 is LGHNA and CDR2 is YNFKEQ. The CDR3 spans 16 residues. V dropped 1 base and J dropped 4 bases, with 14 bases sitting between them. The CDR3 region has the DNA TGTGCCAGCAGCCAAGGGGGTGGGGAGATTAATCAGCCCCAGCATTTT. Residues: CASSQGGGEINQPQHF.

The sample holds many counts of this clone. This rearrangement joins TRBV28 to TRBJ2-4, with D uncertain. Germline V gene sequence: CDR1 MDHEN, CDR2 SYDVKM. Trimming stripped 4 bases from V and 8 bases from J, with 12 bases between. CDR3 size: 13 residues. CDR3 region: CASSWVSRDIQYF. The CDR3 nucleotides read TGTGCCAGCAGTTGGGTCTCACGGGACATTCAGTACTTC.

The rearrangement links TRBV3-1 (or the pseudogene TRBV3-2) to TRBJ1-2, with TRBD1 identical over 12 bases. V lost 6 bases, J lost 5 bases, and 7 bases stayed unmatched. CDR3 size: 15 residues. Germline CDR1 LGHDT, CDR2 YNNKEL (reference sequence). The DNA for the CDR3 is TGTGCCAGCAGACACGGGACAGGGGGCAGATATGGCTACACCTTC. This codes for CASRHGTGGRYGYTF.

This chain links TRBV5-4 with TRBJ2-3; 13 bases fit TRBD2. The CDR3 extends over 15 amino acids. The germline CDR1 and CDR2 sequences are SGHNT and YYREEE (reference sequence). Losses at the gene ends were 1 base for V and 5 bases for J; bases not matched to a gene: 1. This CDR3 reads CASSLRTSGRDTQYF. The CDR3 region has the DNA TGTGCCAGCAGCTTGCGGACTAGCGGGAGAGATACGCAGTATTTT.

For the CDR3, the DNA is TGTGCCAGCAGCTTACGGGGAAGAGGCTACACCTTC. Protein sequence: CASSLRGRGYTF. The rearrangement joins TRBV7-3 to TRBJ1-2; D is ambiguous. V lost 2 bases and J lost 8, with 9 bases in between. The CDR3 sequence is 12 residues long. CDR1 SGHTA and CDR2 FQGTGA come from the germline V gene.

The V call is TRBV9, the J call TRBJ1-4; tentative D call: TRBD1 (6 bases). Trimming cost V 2 bases and J 3 bases, with 14 bases left between them. CDR3 length: 16 residues. CDR1 is SGDLS, CDR2 YYNGEE, per germline. The CDR3 region is CASSVNQGSANEKLFF. For the CDR3, the DNA is TGTGCCAGCAGCGTGAACCAGGGGAGTGCTAATGAAAAACTGTTTTTT.

The gene calls are TRBV7-9 and TRBJ2-1; the D gene is possibly TRBD2 (5 bases). Looked up from germline, CDR1 is SEHNR and CDR2 is FQNEAQ (reference sequence). The CDR3 runs 11 residues. V dropped 5 bases and J dropped 10 bases, with 9 bases sitting between them. CDR3 loop: CASSPSGEQFF. Here the CDR3 DNA reads TGTGCCAGCAGCCCATCGGGAGAGCAGTTCTTC.

Remarks on this clone: A junction boundary mismatches the germline segment, possibly from a read error. Different DNA sequences within this sample yield the same CDR3. This chain uses TRBV5-4 with TRBJ2-7; TRBD1 matches 9 bases. CDR3 length: 15 amino acids. Germline V CDR1 and CDR2: SGHNT, YYREEE (reference sequence). CDR3 amino acids: CASSYGGTGNNEQYF. Written as DNA, the CDR3 is TGTGCCAGCAGCTACGGGGGGACAGGGAACAACGAGCAGTATTTC.

The chain uses TRBV7-9 and TRBJ1-2; a possible D gene is TRBD1 (6 bases). From germline, CDR1 is SEHNR and CDR2 FQNEAQ (reference sequence). The V gene lost 2 bases and the J gene lost 3 bases, with 13 bases spanning the gap. The CDR3 is made up of 15 amino acids. The CDR3 region is CASSLIGGADYGYTF. The CDR3 region has the DNA TGTGCCAGCAGCTTAATTGGGGGCGCTGACTATGGCTACACCTTC.

This rearrangement joins TRBV9 to TRBJ2-5; 11 bases line up with TRBD1. CDR1 SGDLS and CDR2 YYNGEE come from the germline V gene. V was pared by 3 bases and J by 6 bases, with 13 bases of the junction left unmatched. The CDR3 sequence is 17 residues long. The chain's CDR3 is CASSGPSGTGGVKTQYF. DNA for the CDR3: TGTGCCAGCAGCGGCCCCTCCGGGACAGGGGGAGTAAAGACCCAGTACTTC.

The CDR3 loop is CASSLSSRVITQYF. CDR3 bases: TGTGCCAGCAGCCTGAGCTCCAGGGTAATCACGCAGTATTTT. V and J are TRBV7-2 and TRBJ2-3; a weak D match, TRBD1 (5 bases). V was shortened by 5 bases and J by 9 bases, with 18 bases between the two germline ends. Germline CDR1 reads SGHTA; CDR2 reads FQGNSA. The CDR3 contains 14 residues. The variable domain in full, completed from reference TRBV7-2 and TRBJ2-3, reads GAGVSQSPSNKVTEKGKDVELRCDPISGHTALYWYRQSLGQGLEFLIYFQGNSAPDKSGLPSDRFSAERTGGSVSTLTIQRTQQEDSAVYLCASSLSSRVITQYFGPGTRLTVL.

DNA of the CDR3: TGTGCCAGTAGCCGACTAGCGGGGGGCTACGAGCAGTACTTC. The encoded protein is CASSRLAGGYEQYF. V gene TRBV19 combines with J gene TRBJ2-7; 13 nucleotides agree with TRBD2. V lost 6 bases and J lost 3; bases outside the gene matches: 2. The CDR3 is 14 residues long. The V gene's germline CDR1 is LNHDA and CDR2 SQIVND (reference sequence).

The chain recombines TRBV12-5 with TRBJ1-1, with unresolved D. The V and J ends lost 5 bases and 8 bases respectively, with 15 bases between them. CDR1 is LGHNT, CDR2 FRNRAP, per germline. The CDR3 covers 13 residues. CDR3 DNA: TGTGCTAGTGGTCGTATATCAGGTCGGGAAGCTTTCTTT. Protein product: CASGRISGREAFF. Filled out from reference TRBV12-5 and TRBJ1-1, the complete variable domain reads DARVTQTPRHKVTEMGQEVTMRCQPILGHNTVFWYRQTMMQGLELLAYFRNRAPLDDSGMPKDRFSAEMPDATLATLKIQPSEPRDSAVYFCASGRISGREAFFGQGTRLTVV.